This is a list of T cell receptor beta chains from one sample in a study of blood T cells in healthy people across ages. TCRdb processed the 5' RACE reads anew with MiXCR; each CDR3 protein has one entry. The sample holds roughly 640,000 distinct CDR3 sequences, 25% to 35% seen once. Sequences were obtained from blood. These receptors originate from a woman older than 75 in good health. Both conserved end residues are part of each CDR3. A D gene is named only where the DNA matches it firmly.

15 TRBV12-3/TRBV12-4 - CASSPTGVAYNEQYF
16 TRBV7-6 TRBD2 CASSLGPGLATDTQYF
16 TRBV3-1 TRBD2 CASSRSGTRFLDEQFF
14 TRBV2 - CASATITTYNEQFF
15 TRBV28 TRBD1 CASSSTGGVYNEQYF
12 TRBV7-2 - CASSLALGEQYF
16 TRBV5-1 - CASSFELSGTPNEQFF
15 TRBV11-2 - CASSLGRPGAYEQYF
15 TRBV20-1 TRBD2 CSARGTSGSRDIQYF
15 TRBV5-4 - CASSSQDRDRTEAFF
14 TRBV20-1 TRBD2 CSALSGLPPREQYF
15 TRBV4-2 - CASSQEVLWGTEAFF
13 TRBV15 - CATSRDRLSGYTF
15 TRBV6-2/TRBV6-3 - CASSLPGGLSNEQFF
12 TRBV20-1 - CSAIGGGYEQYF
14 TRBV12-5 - CASGLGHTNEELFF